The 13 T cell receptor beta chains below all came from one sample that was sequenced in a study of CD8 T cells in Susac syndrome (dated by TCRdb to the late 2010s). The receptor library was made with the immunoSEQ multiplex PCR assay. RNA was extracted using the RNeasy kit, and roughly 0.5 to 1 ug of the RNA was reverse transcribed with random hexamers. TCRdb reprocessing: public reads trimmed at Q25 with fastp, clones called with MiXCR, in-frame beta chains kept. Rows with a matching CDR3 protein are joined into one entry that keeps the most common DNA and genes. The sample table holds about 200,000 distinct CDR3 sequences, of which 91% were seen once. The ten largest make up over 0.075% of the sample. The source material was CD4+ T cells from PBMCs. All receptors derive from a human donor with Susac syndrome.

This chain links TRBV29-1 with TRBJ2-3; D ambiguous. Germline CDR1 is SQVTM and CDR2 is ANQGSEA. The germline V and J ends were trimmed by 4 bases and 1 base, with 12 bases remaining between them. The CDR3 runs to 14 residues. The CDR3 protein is CSVGPRLRTDTQYF. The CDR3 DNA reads TGCAGCGTTGGGCCGCGGTTACGCACAGATACGCAGTATTTT.

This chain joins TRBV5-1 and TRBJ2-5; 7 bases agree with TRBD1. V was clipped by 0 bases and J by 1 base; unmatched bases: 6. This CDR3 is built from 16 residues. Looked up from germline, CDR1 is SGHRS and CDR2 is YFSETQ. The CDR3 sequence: CASSLARTGSQETQYF. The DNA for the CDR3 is TGCGCCAGCAGCTTGGCCAGGACAGGCTCCCAAGAGACCCAGTACTTC.

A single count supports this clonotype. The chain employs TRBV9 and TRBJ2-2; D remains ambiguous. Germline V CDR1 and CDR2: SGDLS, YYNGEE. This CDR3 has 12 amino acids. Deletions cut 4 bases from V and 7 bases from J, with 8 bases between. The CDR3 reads CASSTQNGELFF. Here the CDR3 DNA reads TGTGCCAGCAGCACTCAAAACGGGGAGCTGTTTTTT.

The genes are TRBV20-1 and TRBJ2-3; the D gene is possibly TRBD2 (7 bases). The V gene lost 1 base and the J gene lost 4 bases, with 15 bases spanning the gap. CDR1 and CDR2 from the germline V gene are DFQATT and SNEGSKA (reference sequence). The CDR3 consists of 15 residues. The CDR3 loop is CSARAAGQGADTQYF. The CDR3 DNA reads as TGCAGTGCTAGAGCAGCGGGACAAGGAGCAGATACGCAGTATTTT.

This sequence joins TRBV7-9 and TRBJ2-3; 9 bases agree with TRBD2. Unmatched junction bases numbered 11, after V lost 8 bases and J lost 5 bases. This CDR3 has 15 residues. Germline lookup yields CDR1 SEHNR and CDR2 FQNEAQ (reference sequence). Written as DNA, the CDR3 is TGTGCCAGCCCCGGAGGCGGGGGGGCCCAAGATACGCAGTATTTT. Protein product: CASPGGGGAQDTQYF.

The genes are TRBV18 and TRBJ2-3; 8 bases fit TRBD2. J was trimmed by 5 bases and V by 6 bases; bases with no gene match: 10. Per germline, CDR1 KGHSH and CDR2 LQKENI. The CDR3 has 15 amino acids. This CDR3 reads CASSSGTREKDTQYF. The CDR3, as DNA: TGTGCCAGCTCCTCCGGGACTAGGGAAAAAGATACGCAGTATTTT.

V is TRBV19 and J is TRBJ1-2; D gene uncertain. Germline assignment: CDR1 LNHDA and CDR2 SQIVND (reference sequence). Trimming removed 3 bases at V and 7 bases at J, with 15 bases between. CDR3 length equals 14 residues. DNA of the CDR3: TGTGCCAGTAGTATTAGAGTTGAAGGACGTGGCTACACCTTC. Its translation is CASSIRVEGRGYTF.

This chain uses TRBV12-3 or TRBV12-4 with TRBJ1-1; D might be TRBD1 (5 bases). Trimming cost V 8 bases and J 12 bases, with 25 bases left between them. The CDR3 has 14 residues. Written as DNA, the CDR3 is TGTGCCAGCGGAGATCAGGGCGGGGTATCGGAAACTTTCTTT. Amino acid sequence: CASGDQGGVSETFF.

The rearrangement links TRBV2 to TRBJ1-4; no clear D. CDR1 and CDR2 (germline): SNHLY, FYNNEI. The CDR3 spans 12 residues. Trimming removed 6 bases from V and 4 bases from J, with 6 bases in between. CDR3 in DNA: TGTGCCAGCAGGAGAAATAATGAAAAACTGTTTTTT. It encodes CASRRNNEKLFF.

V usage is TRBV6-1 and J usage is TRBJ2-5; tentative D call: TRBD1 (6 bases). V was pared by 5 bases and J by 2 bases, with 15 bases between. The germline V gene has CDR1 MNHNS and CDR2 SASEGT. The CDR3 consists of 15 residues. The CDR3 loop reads CASSRKQGSQETQYF. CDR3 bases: TGTGCCAGCAGTAGAAAACAGGGATCTCAAGAGACCCAGTACTTC.

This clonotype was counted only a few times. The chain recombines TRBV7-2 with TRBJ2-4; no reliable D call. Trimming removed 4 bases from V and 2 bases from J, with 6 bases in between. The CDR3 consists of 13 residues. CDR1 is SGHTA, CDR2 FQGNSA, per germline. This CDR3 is CASSSSPKNIQYF. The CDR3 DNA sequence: TGTGCCAGCAGCTCCTCTCCCAAAAACATTCAGTACTTC.

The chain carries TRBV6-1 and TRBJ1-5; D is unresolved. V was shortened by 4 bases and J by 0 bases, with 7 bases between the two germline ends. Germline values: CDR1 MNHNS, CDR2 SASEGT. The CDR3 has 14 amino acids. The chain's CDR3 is CASSGLNSNQPQHF. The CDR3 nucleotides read TGTGCCAGCAGTGGACTAAATAGCAATCAGCCCCAGCATTTT.

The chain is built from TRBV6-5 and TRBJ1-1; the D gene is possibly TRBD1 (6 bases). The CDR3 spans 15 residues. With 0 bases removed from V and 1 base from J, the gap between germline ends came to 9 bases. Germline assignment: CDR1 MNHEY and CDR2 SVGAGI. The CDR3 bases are TGTGCCAGCAGTTACTCTACAGGGAGGAACACTGAAGCTTTCTTT. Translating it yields CASSYSTGRNTEAFF.